The 29 T cell receptor beta chains given below trace back to one sample, sequenced in a study of T cells in Graves' hyperthyroidism and ophthalmopathy. Authors of the study amplified TCR beta CDR3 regions from RNA transcripts. Primed by the HTBI set, a first-round RT-PCR was run on the TCR CDR3. A single record per CDR3 protein comes from TCRdb applying MiXCR to the multiplex PCR reads. The sample contains a few hundred thousand distinct CDR3 sequences, under 25% of which appear only once. Sequenced sample: blood. The receptor set was obtained from a woman aged 45-65 years with Graves' hyperthyroidism.

V usage is TRBV6-9 and J usage is TRBJ2-3; 8 bases align to TRBD2. CDR3 length: 16 amino acids. The J segment lost 1 base and the V segment lost 2 bases, leaving 5 bases of the junction unmatched. The germline V gene has CDR1 MNHGY and CDR2 SVAAGI. This chain's CDR3 is CASSYRRGVRTDTQYF. For the CDR3, the DNA is TGTGCCAGCAGTTATAGGCGGGGGGTTCGCACAGATACGCAGTATTTT.

To note about this clonotype: The junction and the germline gene differ at one end; a read error may be behind it. The chain is built from TRBV5-1 and TRBJ2-7; possibly TRBD1 for D (5 bases). The CDR3 loop spans 16 amino acids. Germline CDR1 SGHRS, CDR2 YFSETQ. The CDR3 spells CSSSLPREKFSYEQYF. CDR3 in DNA: TGCTCCAGCAGCCTCCCCAGGGAAAAGTTCTCCTACGAGCAGTACTTC.

The genes are TRBV30 and TRBJ2-5, with 9 bases fitting TRBD2. Germline V gives CDR1 GTSNPN, CDR2 SVGIG (reference sequence). J was trimmed by 5 bases and V by 2 bases; bases with no gene match: 9. This CDR3 contains 15 residues. The CDR3 here is CAWSTPGLAFETQYF. DNA of the CDR3: TGTGCCTGGAGTACCCCGGGACTAGCTTTCGAGACCCAGTACTTC.

This clonotype showed up many times. The chain carries TRBV28 and TRBJ1-2, with 7 bases matching TRBD1. V lost 8 bases, J lost 2 bases, and 11 bases stayed unmatched. This CDR3 spans 15 amino acids. Per the germline V gene, CDR1 is MDHEN and CDR2 is SYDVKM. In DNA, the CDR3 is TGTGCCAGCGCCTTTAGACAGGGACTCAACTATGGCTACACCTTC. This codes for CASAFRQGLNYGYTF.

The rearrangement uses TRBV6-1 and TRBJ2-7, with D perhaps matching TRBD2 (5 bases). V gave up 8 bases and J gave up 6 bases, with 11 bases separating them. This CDR3 contains 11 residues. Germline CDR1 MNHNS, CDR2 SASEGT. The CDR3 is CASRNAGEQYF. For the CDR3, the DNA is TGTGCCAGCCGAAACGCGGGCGAGCAGTACTTC.

This clonotype was observed many times. The rearrangement uses TRBV6-2 or TRBV6-3 and TRBJ2-7; 8 nucleotides align to TRBD2. Germline trimming cut 6 bases from V and 5 bases from J; bases unmatched to any gene: 12. The germline V gene has CDR1 MNHEY and CDR2 SVGEGT. This CDR3 has 15 residues. In DNA, the CDR3 is TGTGCCAGCAGGGCCGGACTAGCTCCGGTCAACGAGCAGTACTTC. Its translation: CASRAGLAPVNEQYF.

This clonotype was counted between two and nine times. The CDR3 does not end in the conserved phenylalanine or tryptophan, so this is likely a read error. The rearrangement links TRBV7-3 to TRBJ2-2; D is undetermined. V lost 2 bases and J lost 2, with 9 bases in between. Germline assignment: CDR1 SGHTA and CDR2 FQGTGA. The CDR3 is 15 amino acids. The CDR3 spells CASSLEPANTGELFL. DNA of the CDR3: TGTGCCAGCAGCTTAGAGCCTGCCAACACCGGGGAGCTGTTTCTT.

This chain uses TRBV7-3 with TRBJ2-3, with 11 nucleotides matching TRBD2. V lost 6 bases, J lost 0 bases, and 8 bases stayed unmatched. CDR3 size: 17 residues. Per the germline V gene, CDR1 is SGHTA and CDR2 is FQGTGA. In nucleotides, the CDR3 is TGTGCCAGCAGGTCTAGCGGGGGGTTCGAGAGCACAGATACGCAGTATTTT. Protein sequence: CASRSSGGFESTDTQYF.

The chain is built from TRBV6-1 and TRBJ2-1; D gene uncertain. The V end lost 5 bases, the J end lost 4 bases, and 9 bases lay between the germline ends. In germline, CDR1 is MNHNS, CDR2 SASEGT. CDR3 length: 13 amino acids. CDR3 DNA sequence: TGTGCCAGCAGTTTCGAACAGTACAATGAGCAGTTCTTC. Residues: CASSFEQYNEQFF.

This clonotype was recorded many times. V and J are TRBV6-1 and TRBJ2-7; D remains unclear. CDR3 length equals 14 residues. Germline V CDR1 and CDR2: MNHNS, SASEGT. Trimming stripped 6 bases from V and 0 bases from J, with 12 bases between. CDR3 sequence reads: CASSSLTSSYEQYF. CDR3 DNA sequence: TGTGCCAGCAGCTCACTAACCAGCTCCTACGAGCAGTACTTC.

This clonotype has just a few counts. The chain employs TRBV2 and TRBJ2-7; D may be TRBD2 (5 bases). Trimming left V 4 bases short and J 6 bases short, with 10 bases between. The CDR3 length is 12 residues. Germline assignment: CDR1 SNHLY and CDR2 FYNNEI. The CDR3 DNA reads as TGTGCCAGCAGTGTCCTAGCCGCCGAGCAGTACTTC. Its translation is CASSVLAAEQYF.

This clonotype was counted ten times or more. The V and J genes are TRBV3-1 and TRBJ2-1, with TRBD2 matching over 13 bases. CDR1 is LGHDT and CDR2 is YNNKEL in the germline V gene (reference sequence). This CDR3 contains 19 residues. V trimming: 4 bases; J trimming: 1 base; junction bases outside the gene matches: 10. CDR3 DNA sequence: TGTGCCAGCAGCCTCCCGGGACTAGCGGGAACCGGGTCCTACAATGAGCAGTTCTTC. Protein product: CASSLPGLAGTGSYNEQFF.

This clonotype has only a few counts. This sequence joins TRBV5-8 and TRBJ2-3; 8 nucleotides line up with TRBD1. V was clipped by 4 bases and J by 1 base; unmatched bases: 5. Germline values: CDR1 SGHTS, CDR2 YDEGEE. The CDR3 spans 15 residues. The CDR3 nucleotides read TGTGCCAGCAGCCCGGTGGGACAGGGCACAGATACGCAGTATTTT. It encodes CASSPVGQGTDTQYF. Variable domain in full (rest from reference TRBV5-8 and TRBJ2-3): EAGVTQSPTHLIKTRGQQATLRCSPISGHTSVYWYQQALGLGLQFLLWYDEGEERNRGNFPPRFSGRQFPNYSSELNVNALELEDSALYLCASSPVGQGTDTQYFGPGTRLTVL.

This sequence joins TRBV5-1 and TRBJ2-3, with TRBD1 matching 9 bases. V shed 5 bases, J shed 2 bases, and the junction held 9 bases outside the gene matches. The CDR3 is 16 amino acids. Looked up from germline, CDR1 is SGHRS and CDR2 is YFSETQ. This CDR3 reads CASSNTGTGNTDTQYF. The CDR3 DNA sequence: TGCGCCAGCAGTAATACCGGGACAGGGAACACAGATACGCAGTATTTT.

The genes are TRBV5-1 and TRBJ1-3; a possible D gene is TRBD1 (5 bases). This CDR3 is 16 amino acids long. The V and J ends lost 2 bases and 0 bases respectively, with 12 bases between them. The germline CDR1 and CDR2 sequences are SGHRS and YFSETQ. CDR3 protein: CASSLISTASGNTIYF. The DNA for the CDR3 is TGCGCCAGCAGCTTAATCTCGACAGCCTCTGGAAACACCATATATTTT.

This chain uses TRBV7-9 with TRBJ1-2; 10 bases agree with TRBD1. This CDR3 contains 14 residues. The germline CDR1 and CDR2 sequences are SEHNR and FQNEAQ (reference sequence). J lost 6 bases, V lost 2 bases, and 3 bases had no gene match. CDR3 sequence (DNA): TGTGCCAGCAGCTTAAGACAGGGGGCGCATGGCTACACCTTC. Translation: CASSLRQGAHGYTF. The entire variable domain, with the rest obtained from reference TRBV7-9 and TRBJ1-2, is as follows: DTGVSQNPRHKITKRGQNVTFRCDPISEHNRLYWYRQTLGQGPEFLTYFQNEAQLEKSRLLSDRFSAERPKGSFSTLEIQRTEQGDSAMYLCASSLRQGAHGYTFGSGTRLTVV.

The gene calls are TRBV20-1 and TRBJ2-5; TRBD2 agrees at 8 bases. This CDR3 contains 13 residues. After removal of 5 bases from V and 4 bases from J, the junction contained 6 bases not matched to a gene. Germline CDR1 is DFQATT and CDR2 is SNEGSKA (reference sequence). CDR3 in DNA: TGCAGTGCTGGCCGGGGGGGGGGAGAGACCCAGTACTTC. Amino acids: CSAGRGGGETQYF.

The chain joins TRBV19 to TRBJ2-1; TRBD2 aligns across 13 bases. The germline V gene encodes CDR1 LNHDA and CDR2 SQIVND (reference sequence). V lost 5 bases, J lost 1 base, and 2 bases stayed unmatched. The CDR3 sequence is 16 residues long. The chain's CDR3 is CASSVTSGRSYNEQFF. The CDR3 DNA reads TGTGCCAGTAGTGTGACTAGCGGGAGGTCCTACAATGAGCAGTTCTTC.

Ten or more counts support this clonotype. The chain links TRBV6-6 to TRBJ2-7; D might be TRBD1 (5 bases). Germline CDR1 is MNHNY and CDR2 is SVGAGI (reference sequence). This CDR3 spans 16 amino acids. Trimming removed 2 bases at V and 4 bases at J, with 18 bases between. CDR3 in amino acids: CASSYPGIRTRYEQYF. The CDR3 bases are TGTGCCAGCAGTTACCCAGGGATAAGAACTCGGTACGAGCAGTACTTC.

The CDR3 sequence: CSARGRDSYEQYF. In DNA form, the CDR3 reads TGCAGTGCTAGGGGCAGGGATTCCTACGAGCAGTACTTC. The rearrangement uses TRBV20-1 and TRBJ2-7, with D possibly matching TRBD1 (5 bases). The CDR3 loop spans 13 amino acids. Per germline, CDR1 DFQATT and CDR2 SNEGSKA (reference sequence). The germline V and J ends were trimmed by 3 bases and 1 base, with 10 bases remaining between them.

This clonotype showed up many times. The CDR3 sequence: CASSLGNEQFF. CDR3 coding DNA: TGTGCCAGCAGCTTAGGCAATGAGCAGTTCTTC. This rearrangement joins TRBV2 to TRBJ2-1, with unresolved D. Trimming stripped 6 bases from V and 6 bases from J, with 6 bases between. The length of the CDR3 is 11 residues. Germline-derived CDR1 and CDR2 are SNHLY and FYNNEI. Full variable domain (rest looked up from reference TRBV2 and TRBJ2-1): EPEVTQTPSHQVTQMGQEVILRCVPISNHLYFYWYRQILGQKVEFLVSFYNNEISEKSEIFDDQFSVERPDGSNFTLKIRSTKLEDSAMYFCASSLGNEQFFGPGTRLTVL.

This clonotype has at least ten counts. The V gene is TRBV7-9, the J gene TRBJ2-1; D is tentatively TRBD1 or TRBD2 (5 bases each). The germline CDR1 and CDR2 sequences are SEHNR and FQNEAQ (reference sequence). This CDR3 is built from 15 residues. V was clipped by 1 base and J by 9 bases, with 16 bases between them. CDR3 sequence: CASSLVQGAIVEQFF. CDR3 coding DNA: TGTGCCAGCAGCTTAGTCCAGGGAGCCATCGTTGAGCAGTTCTTC.

This clonotype was seen many times. The chain employs TRBV15 and TRBJ2-3, with TRBD2 identical over 8 bases. The CDR3 runs to 15 residues. Per the germline V gene, CDR1 is LNHNV and CDR2 is YYDKDF (reference sequence). The V segment lost 3 bases and the J segment 5 bases; nucleotides outside the gene matches: 7. In DNA form, the CDR3 reads TGTGCCACCAGCAGTCTCGGGGCGGGAGGAGATACGCAGTATTTT. The encoded protein is CATSSLGAGGDTQYF.

The chain has TRBV3-1 and TRBJ1-1; TRBD1 might be the D (6 bases). V shed 5 bases and J shed 7 bases, with 17 bases lying between them. CDR1 LGHDT and CDR2 YNNKEL come from the germline V gene (reference sequence). CDR3 length: 14 amino acids. CDR3 sequence reads: CASSRRQATGEAFF. The CDR3 DNA sequence: TGTGCCAGCAGCAGGCGACAGGCAACCGGTGAAGCTTTCTTT.

The rearrangement links TRBV12-3 or TRBV12-4 to TRBJ2-2; TRBD2 might be the D (6 bases). The germline V and J ends were trimmed by 8 bases and 0 bases, with 10 bases remaining between them. The CDR3 has 14 amino acids. CDR3 region: CASRGRPNTGELFF. The CDR3 bases are TGTGCCAGCCGAGGGAGGCCGAACACCGGGGAGCTGTTTTTT.

This clonotype has just a few counts. One base away lies a much larger clone, so this may be a sequencing read error. The chain combines TRBV11-1 with TRBJ2-2; no clear D gene. V was pared by 3 bases and J by 6 bases, with 8 bases between. This CDR3 is 13 amino acids long. Germline CDR1 reads SGHAT; CDR2 reads FQDESV (reference sequence). The CDR3 region is CASSFRMAGELFF. CDR3 in DNA: TGTGCCAGCAGCTTCCGGATGGCCGGGGAGCTGTTTTTT.

This clonotype was observed a few times. Given a much more abundant clone one base away, this may be a read error. This chain uses TRBV2 with TRBJ2-5; the match to TRBD2 covers 9 bases. J lost 1 base, V lost 5 bases, and 5 bases had no gene match. The CDR3 is 15 amino acids. Germline V gene data show CDR1 as SNHLY and CDR2 as FYNNEI. The CDR3 nucleotides are TGTGCCAGCAGTTCCGGCGGGAGGGCCCAAGAGACCCAGTACTTC. Its protein is CASSSGGRAQETQYF.

In its sample, this clonotype was seen many times. The chain couples TRBV11-2 to TRBJ2-3; D assignment may be TRBD1 or TRBD2 (5 bases each). V was cut by 1 base and J by 1 base, with 9 bases left in between. Looked up from germline, CDR1 is SGHAT and CDR2 is FQNNGV. This CDR3 has 15 residues. The CDR3 DNA reads as TGTGCCAGCAGCTTAGTGGGGGACGGCACAGATACGCAGTATTTT. Amino acid sequence: CASSLVGDGTDTQYF.

This clonotype showed up many times. The chain has TRBV20-1 and TRBJ2-6; 8 positions agree with TRBD2. Germline trimming cut 3 bases from V and 0 bases from J; bases unmatched to any gene: 1. The germline V gene has CDR1 DFQATT and CDR2 SNEGSKA (reference sequence). This CDR3 spans 15 amino acids. CDR3 loop: CSASGRDSGANVLTF. CDR3 DNA sequence: TGCAGTGCTAGCGGGAGGGACTCTGGGGCCAACGTCCTGACTTTC.